This T cell receptor beta chain was captured by sequencing in a study of T cell responses to AZD1222 COVID-19 vaccine. Study results and caveats: Repertoire sampling occurred only after the peak T cell response. Baseline serology detected seropositivity in only a handful of AZD1222 recipients.

As concerns this clone: Its antigen is as yet unknown. Other nucleotide sequences from this sample produce the same CDR3.

The data were produced by immunoSEQ multiplex PCR, yet TCRdb's version contains in-frame clones alone and is incomplete. The sample lists 140,000 to 150,000 clones; more than 70% were seen once. Germline V lookup: CDR1 KGHSH, CDR2 LQKENI. J was trimmed by 4 bases and V by 4 bases; bases with no gene match: 2. The CDR3 runs to 15 residues. The gene calls are TRBV18 and TRBJ1-5; 12 nucleotides match TRBD1. This specimen consisted of peripheral blood, obtained on day 0 of AZD1222 vaccination. The source of this sequence is an adult in good health. CDR3 in amino acids: CASSRGQGANQPQHF. CDR3 bases: TGTGCCAGCTCACGGGGACAGGGGGCTAATCAGCCCCAGCATTTT.